The rows below give T cell receptor beta chains drawn from one sample of a study of shared clonotypes between healthy human individuals. The data were produced by immunoSEQ multiplex PCR, yet TCRdb's version contains in-frame clones alone and is incomplete. The table lists 2 million to 3 million clones, roughly 93% of them singletons, with roughly 0.39% in the top ten. The sample taken for sequencing was naive CD4+ T cells from PBMCs. These receptor sequences come from a man aged 18 to 30 in good health. Some clones in this sample may be carry-over from other donors' samples. CDR3s include the opening cysteine and the closing phenylalanine or tryptophan. The order of the fields is J gene, clone size, CDR3 length, D gene, V gene, CDR3 DNA, CDR3 protein. A D gene is named only where the DNA matches it firmly. Not all rows give a size; the values are once, few, many and, for expanded clones, a class.

J: TRBJ2-7; size: once; length: 15; D: -; V: TRBV19; DNA: TGTGCCAGTAGTATCGGCGGGACTGCCTCCTACGAGCAGTACTTC; CDR3: CASSIGGTASYEQYF
J: TRBJ2-7; size: -; length: 11; D: -; V: TRBV29-1; DNA: TGCAGCGCCCACGTTTTGGGCGAGCAGTACTTC; CDR3: CSAHVLGEQYF
J: TRBJ2-3; size: -; length: 14; D: -; V: TRBV18; DNA: TGTGCCAGCTCACCACTGAGGGCCGCAGATACGCAGTATTTT; CDR3: CASSPLRAADTQYF
J: TRBJ2-7; size: -; length: 17; D: TRBD1; V: TRBV7-9; DNA: TGTGCCAGCAGCTTATCGGGCCTGAGGGACAGCTCCTACGAGCAGTACTTC; CDR3: CASSLSGLRDSSYEQYF
J: TRBJ2-7; size: once; length: 16; D: -; V: TRBV15; DNA: TGTGCCACCAGCAGGGTACCAATCGGGGTGTCCTACGAGCAGTACTTC; CDR3: CATSRVPIGVSYEQYF
J: TRBJ2-3; size: -; length: 14; D: -; V: TRBV7-3; DNA: TGTGCCAGCGGAGACGGGGGAGACACAGATACGCAGTATTTT; CDR3: CASGDGGDTDTQYF
J: TRBJ1-3; size: -; length: 15; D: -; V: TRBV10-3; DNA: TGTGCCATCAGTGAGTCGCGGGGGGAAGGAAACACCATATATTTT; CDR3: CAISESRGEGNTIYF
J: TRBJ2-3; size: -; length: 14; D: -; V: TRBV19; DNA: TGTGCCAGTAGTATGCACTGGGACGGAGCACGCGGGCATTTT; CDR3: CASSMHWDGARGHF
J: TRBJ2-7; size: -; length: 18; D: TRBD1; V: TRBV5-1; DNA: TGCGCCAGCAGCTTCCCTTGGGGAGAGACAGGGTCGAGCTACGAGCAGTACTTC; CDR3: CASSFPWGETGSSYEQYF
J: TRBJ2-3; size: once; length: 15; D: -; V: TRBV18; DNA: TGTGCCAGCTCACCACCGATGGGGAGGACAGATACGCAGTATTTT; CDR3: CASSPPMGRTDTQYF
J: TRBJ2-7; size: -; length: 16; D: -; V: TRBV6-1; DNA: TGTGCCAGCAGTGAACCAGGGACTCCTACCACCTACGAGCAGTACTTC; CDR3: CASSEPGTPTTYEQYF
J: TRBJ2-7; size: -; length: 12; D: -; V: TRBV9; DNA: TGTGCCAGCAGCCCCCGTCCCTACGAGCAGTACTTC; CDR3: CASSPRPYEQYF
J: TRBJ2-2; size: -; length: 14; D: TRBD2; V: TRBV29-1; DNA: TGCAGCGTCACCGGACTAGCGGGAGTCGGGGAGCTGTTTTTT; CDR3: CSVTGLAGVGELFF
J: TRBJ1-1; size: -; length: 14; D: -; V: TRBV5-4; DNA: TGTGCCAGCAGCCGTGATCCGGTGAACACTGAAGCTTTCTTT; CDR3: CASSRDPVNTEAFF
J: TRBJ2-7; size: -; length: 14; D: TRBD1; V: TRBV5-1; DNA: TGCGCCAGCAGCCAGACAGGGGCGAACTACGAGCAGTACTTC; CDR3: CASSQTGANYEQYF
J: TRBJ2-7; size: -; length: 14; D: -; V: TRBV4-3; DNA: TGCGCCAGCAGCCAAGAGGCGGGTTCTACCGAGCAGTACTTC; CDR3: CASSQEAGSTEQYF
J: TRBJ2-1; size: -; length: 17; D: TRBD2; V: TRBV7-2; DNA: TGTGCCAGCAGCATCCAGACTAGCGGGAGATCCTACAATGAGCAGTTCTTC; CDR3: CASSIQTSGRSYNEQFF
J: TRBJ1-2; size: once; length: 13; D: TRBD1; V: TRBV19; DNA: TGTGCCACAAATCCGGGACAGTCCTATGGCTACACCTTC; CDR3: CATNPGQSYGYTF
J: TRBJ1-2; size: once; length: 15; D: TRBD1; V: TRBV28; DNA: TGTGCCAGCAGAGCCGGGACAGGGCGTAACTATGGCTACACCTTC; CDR3: CASRAGTGRNYGYTF
J: TRBJ2-2; size: -; length: 19; D: TRBD2; V: TRBV7-3; DNA: TGTGCCAGCAGCTTTGACCCTATTGGACTAGCGGGAGGGGACGGGGAGCTGTTTTTT; CDR3: CASSFDPIGLAGGDGELFF
J: TRBJ2-1; size: -; length: 16; D: TRBD2; V: TRBV7-8; DNA: TGTGCCAGCAGCTTAGCGACTAGCGGGAGTTTGGGTGAGCAGTTCTTC; CDR3: CASSLATSGSLGEQFF
J: TRBJ2-7; size: -; length: 13; D: TRBD1; V: TRBV5-1; DNA: TGCGCCAGCAGCAAGGGACAGGCCTACGAGCAGTACTTC; CDR3: CASSKGQAYEQYF
J: TRBJ2-6; size: -; length: 15; D: -; V: TRBV27; DNA: TGTGCCAGCAGTTCGAAGCCTACGGGGGCCAACGTCCTGACTTTC; CDR3: CASSSKPTGANVLTF
J: TRBJ2-3; size: -; length: 15; D: TRBD1; V: TRBV2; DNA: TGTGCCAGCAGTGACCAGGGGGCGAGCACAGATACGCAGTATTTT; CDR3: CASSDQGASTDTQYF
J: TRBJ2-6; size: -; length: 20; D: -; V: TRBV30; DNA: TGTGCCTGGAGTGTACTTCGGGACCCCCAAACCCAGTCTGGGGCCAACGTCCTGACTTTC; CDR3: CAWSVLRDPQTQSGANVLTF
J: TRBJ2-5; size: -; length: 13; D: -; V: TRBV4-1; DNA: TGCGCCAGCAGCCGGGGCCTCCAAGAGACCCAGTACTTC; CDR3: CASSRGLQETQYF
J: TRBJ2-7; size: once; length: 14; D: TRBD1; V: TRBV19; DNA: TGTGCCAGTAGCCCGCGACAGGGGTACTACGAGCAGTACTTC; CDR3: CASSPRQGYYEQYF
J: TRBJ2-2; size: -; length: 15; D: TRBD1; V: TRBV5-4; DNA: TGTGCCAGCAGCTTGTGGGACAGGGACACCGGGGAGCTGTTTTTT; CDR3: CASSLWDRDTGELFF
J: TRBJ2-3; size: -; length: 14; D: -; V: TRBV13; DNA: TGTGCCAGCAGCCAAATGGCGGTTACAGATACGCAGTATTTT; CDR3: CASSQMAVTDTQYF
J: TRBJ1-1; size: -; length: 15; D: -; V: TRBV2; DNA: TGTGCCAGCAGTCGAAACCGAGGGGGGGACGCTGAAGCTTTCTTT; CDR3: CASSRNRGGDAEAFF
J: TRBJ2-1; size: -; length: 15; D: TRBD2; V: TRBV6-6; DNA: TGTGCCAGCAGTTACTATGGGACTAGCGGTAATGAGCAGTTCTTC; CDR3: CASSYYGTSGNEQFF
J: TRBJ2-2; size: -; length: 13; D: -; V: TRBV28; DNA: TGTGCCAGCAGGTGGGGGTTAACCGGGGAGCTGTTTTTT; CDR3: CASRWGLTGELFF
J: TRBJ2-7; size: -; length: 16; D: TRBD2; V: TRBV7-8; DNA: TGTGCCAGCAGCCCCCTAATCGGGAGGGGTTCCTACGAGCAGTACTTC; CDR3: CASSPLIGRGSYEQYF
J: TRBJ2-7; size: -; length: 11; D: -; V: TRBV5-1; DNA: TGCGCCAGCAGTTTCGCTTACGAGCAGTACTTC; CDR3: CASSFAYEQYF
J: TRBJ1-5; size: -; length: 15; D: -; V: TRBV10-3; DNA: TGTGCCATCAGAGAGACATTGGGAAGCAATCAGCCCCAGCATTTT; CDR3: CAIRETLGSNQPQHF
J: TRBJ1-2; size: few; length: 14; D: -; V: TRBV7-9; DNA: TGTGCCAGCAGCTTGGGAGCGCCCGGCTATGGCTACACCTTC; CDR3: CASSLGAPGYGYTF
J: TRBJ1-5; size: -; length: 17; D: TRBD1; V: TRBV19; DNA: TGTGCCAGTAGTACTCGGACAGGGGGTATGAGCAATCAGCCCCAGCATTTT; CDR3: CASSTRTGGMSNQPQHF
J: TRBJ2-1; size: few; length: 17; D: TRBD2; V: TRBV5-4; DNA: TGTGCCAGCAGCCTCGGGACTAGCGCGAGTTCCTACAATGAGCAGTTCTTC; CDR3: CASSLGTSASSYNEQFF
J: TRBJ2-1; size: -; length: 14; D: -; V: TRBV7-2; DNA: TGTGCCAGCAGCTTAAGGACAGGCGGGAGTGAGCAGTTCTTC; CDR3: CASSLRTGGSEQFF
J: TRBJ2-7; size: -; length: 16; D: -; V: TRBV25-1; DNA: TGTGCCAGCAGTGAATCCGACAGGCCGATCTCCTACGAGCAGTACTTC; CDR3: CASSESDRPISYEQYF
J: TRBJ2-7; size: -; length: 14; D: TRBD1; V: TRBV2; DNA: TGTGCCAGCACCTGGGACAGGGGGGACTACGAGCAGTACTTC; CDR3: CASTWDRGDYEQYF
J: TRBJ1-1; size: -; length: 13; D: TRBD1; V: TRBV10-3; DNA: TGTGCCATCAGACGGACAGGGGACACTGAAGCTTTCTTT; CDR3: CAIRRTGDTEAFF
J: TRBJ1-2; size: -; length: 12; D: -; V: TRBV7-9; DNA: TGTGCCAGCAGCTTAGGTCCGGCGGGCTACACCTTC; CDR3: CASSLGPAGYTF
J: TRBJ2-3; size: -; length: 17; D: -; V: TRBV5-1; DNA: TGCGCCAGCAGCATCCGGGACATAGGTATAGCGGGAGATACGCAGTATTTT; CDR3: CASSIRDIGIAGDTQYF
J: TRBJ2-7; size: -; length: 16; D: TRBD2; V: TRBV28; DNA: TGTGCCAGCAGTTCGGCCGGGACTAGCGGGGTCTACGAGCAGTACTTC; CDR3: CASSSAGTSGVYEQYF
J: TRBJ1-2; size: -; length: 14; D: -; V: TRBV7-9; DNA: TGTGCCAGCAGCGTAGCTTTCGGCCTTGATGGCTACACCTTC; CDR3: CASSVAFGLDGYTF
J: TRBJ2-6; size: -; length: 18; D: TRBD1; V: TRBV9; DNA: TGTGCCAGCAGCGCGCCGGGACAGGGTCTCTCTGGGGCCAACGTCCTGACTTTC; CDR3: CASSAPGQGLSGANVLTF
J: TRBJ2-1; size: -; length: 15; D: -; V: TRBV21-1; DNA: TGTGCCAGCCTTTTTATCAGCGGAGACTACAATGAGCAGTTCTTC; CDR3: CASLFISGDYNEQFF
J: TRBJ1-1; size: -; length: 17; D: TRBD1; V: TRBV9; DNA: TGTGCCAGCAGCGTAGAACAGGGGGCGTTGTCGTTCACTGAAGCTTTCTTT; CDR3: CASSVEQGALSFTEAFF
J: TRBJ2-2; size: -; length: 16; D: TRBD2; V: TRBV11-3; DNA: TGTGCCAGCAGCCTAACTAGCGGGGCGGGCACCGGGGAGCTGTTTTTT; CDR3: CASSLTSGAGTGELFF
J: TRBJ2-1; size: -; length: 16; D: TRBD2; V: TRBV5-1; DNA: TGCGCCAGCAGCTGGGGGACTAGCGGGAGGCCCCATGAGCAGTTCTTC; CDR3: CASSWGTSGRPHEQFF
J: TRBJ1-2; size: -; length: 14; D: TRBD1; V: TRBV15; DNA: TGTGCCACCAGCAGTGAGGGGGCTTGGTATGGCTACACCTTC; CDR3: CATSSEGAWYGYTF
J: TRBJ2-1; size: -; length: 14; D: TRBD2; V: TRBV28; DNA: TGTGCCAGCAGTCTGAGCGGGAGATACAATGAGCAGTTCTTC; CDR3: CASSLSGRYNEQFF
J: TRBJ2-7; size: -; length: 15; D: -; V: TRBV9; DNA: TGTGCCAGCAGCCCGAGGAGGGACACCTCCTACGAGCAGTACTTC; CDR3: CASSPRRDTSYEQYF
J: TRBJ2-5; size: once; length: 14; D: -; V: TRBV11-2; DNA: TGTGCCAGCAGCTTCGTCAGGGGCCAAGAGACCCAGTACTTC; CDR3: CASSFVRGQETQYF